This T cell receptor (beta chain) was captured by sequencing in a study of blood T cell repertoires in COVID-19. Libraries were prepared by immunoSEQ multiplex PCR; TCRdb keeps only in-frame clonotypes and omits some of them. The sample has around 150,000 clones; roughly nine tenths are singletons. CDR1 is SGHDT and CDR2 is YYEEEE in the germline V gene. The CDR3 is 16 residues long. V dropped 4 bases and J dropped 1 base, with 14 bases sitting between them. The sample consisted of peripheral blood. This TCR was sampled from a man aged 18 to 30 with acute or convalescent COVID-19. This sequence joins TRBV5-6 and TRBJ2-2; D is possibly TRBD1 (5 bases). The CDR3 DNA follows: TGTGCCAGCAGCCCACAGGAAGCGATGAACACCGGGGAGCTGTTTTTT. Translation: CASSPQEAMNTGELFF.